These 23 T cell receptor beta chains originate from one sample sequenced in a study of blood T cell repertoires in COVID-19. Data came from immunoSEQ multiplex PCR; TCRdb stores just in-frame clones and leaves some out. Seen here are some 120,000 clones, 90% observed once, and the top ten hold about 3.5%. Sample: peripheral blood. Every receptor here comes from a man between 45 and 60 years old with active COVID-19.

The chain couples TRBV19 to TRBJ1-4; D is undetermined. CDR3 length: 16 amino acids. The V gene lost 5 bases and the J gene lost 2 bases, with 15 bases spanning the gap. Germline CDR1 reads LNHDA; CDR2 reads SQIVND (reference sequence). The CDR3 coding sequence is TGTGCCAGTAGTGGACTGGGAAGTAGGACTAATGAAAAACTGTTTTTT. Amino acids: CASSGLGSRTNEKLFF.

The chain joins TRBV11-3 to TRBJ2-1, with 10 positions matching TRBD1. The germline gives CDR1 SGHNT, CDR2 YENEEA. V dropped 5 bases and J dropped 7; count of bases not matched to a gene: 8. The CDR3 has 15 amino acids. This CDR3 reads CASSLRTGGGNEQFF. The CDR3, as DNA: TGTGCCAGCAGCCTCCGGACAGGGGGAGGGAATGAGCAGTTCTTC.

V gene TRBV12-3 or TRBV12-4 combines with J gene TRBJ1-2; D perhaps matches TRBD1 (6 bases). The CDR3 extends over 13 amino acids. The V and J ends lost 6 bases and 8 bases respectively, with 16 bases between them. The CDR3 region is CASSRGAGKGYTF. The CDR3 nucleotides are TGTGCCAGCAGCCGGGGGGCAGGGAAAGGCTACACCTTC.

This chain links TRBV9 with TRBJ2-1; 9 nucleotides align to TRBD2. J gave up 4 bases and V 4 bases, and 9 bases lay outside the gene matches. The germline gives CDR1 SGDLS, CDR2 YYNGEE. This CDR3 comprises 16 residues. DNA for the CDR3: TGTGCCAGCAGCTTCACTCTAGCGGGGAGTTACAATGAGCAGTTCTTC. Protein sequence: CASSFTLAGSYNEQFF.

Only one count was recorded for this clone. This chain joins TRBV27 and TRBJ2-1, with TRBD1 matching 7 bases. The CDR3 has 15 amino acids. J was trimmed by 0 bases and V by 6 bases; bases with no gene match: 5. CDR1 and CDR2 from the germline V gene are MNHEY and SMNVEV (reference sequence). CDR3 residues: CASRLQGSSYNEQFF. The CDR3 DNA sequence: TGTGCCAGCAGATTACAGGGGAGCTCCTACAATGAGCAGTTCTTC.

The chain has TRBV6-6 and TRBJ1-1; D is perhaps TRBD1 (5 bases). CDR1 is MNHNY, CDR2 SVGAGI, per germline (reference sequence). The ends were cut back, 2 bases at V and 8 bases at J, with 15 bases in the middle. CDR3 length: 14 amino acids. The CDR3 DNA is TGTGCCAGCAGTTACCAGGGTCACCCCGGGGAAGCTTTCTTT. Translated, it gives CASSYQGHPGEAFF.

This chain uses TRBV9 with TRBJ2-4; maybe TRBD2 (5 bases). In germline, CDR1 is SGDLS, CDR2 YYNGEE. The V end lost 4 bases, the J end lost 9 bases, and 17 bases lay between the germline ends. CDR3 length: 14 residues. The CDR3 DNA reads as TGTGCCAGCAGCTTGAGTTCGACTGCGGGCATTCAGTACTTC. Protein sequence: CASSLSSTAGIQYF.

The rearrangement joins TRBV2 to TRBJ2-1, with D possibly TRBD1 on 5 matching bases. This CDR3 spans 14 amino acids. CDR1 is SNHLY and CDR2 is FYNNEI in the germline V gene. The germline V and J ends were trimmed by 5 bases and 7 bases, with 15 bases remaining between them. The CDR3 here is CASSPNAAGNEQFF. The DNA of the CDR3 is TGTGCCAGCAGTCCCAATGCGGCAGGGAATGAGCAGTTCTTC.

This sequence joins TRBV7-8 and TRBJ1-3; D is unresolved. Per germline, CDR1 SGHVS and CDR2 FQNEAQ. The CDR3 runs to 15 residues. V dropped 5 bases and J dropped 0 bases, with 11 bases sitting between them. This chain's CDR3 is CASSPFSSSGNTIYF. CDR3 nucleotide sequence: TGTGCCAGCAGCCCATTTTCGAGCTCTGGAAACACCATATATTTT. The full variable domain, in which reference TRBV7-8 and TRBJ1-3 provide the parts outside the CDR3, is GAGVSQSPRYKVAKRGQDVALRCDPISGHVSLFWYQQALGQGPEFLTYFQNEAQLDKSGLPSDRFFAERPEGSVSTLKIQRTQQEDSAVYLCASSPFSSSGNTIYFGEGSWLTVV.

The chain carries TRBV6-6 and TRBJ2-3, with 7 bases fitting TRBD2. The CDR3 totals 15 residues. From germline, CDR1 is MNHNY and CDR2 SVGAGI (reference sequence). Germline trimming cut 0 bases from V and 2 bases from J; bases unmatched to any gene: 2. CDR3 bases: TGTGCCAGCAGTTACTCTAGCGGGTCCACAGATACGCAGTATTTT. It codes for CASSYSSGSTDTQYF.

In DNA form, the CDR3 reads TGCGCCAGCAGGTCGGGACTAGCGGACGTGCGAGGCAATGAGCAGTTCTTC. Its protein is CASRSGLADVRGNEQFF. The chain couples TRBV5-1 to TRBJ2-1; 11 nucleotides match TRBD2. V dropped 5 bases and J dropped 6; count of bases not matched to a gene: 13. This CDR3 is 17 amino acids long. Germline V lookup: CDR1 SGHRS, CDR2 YFSETQ.

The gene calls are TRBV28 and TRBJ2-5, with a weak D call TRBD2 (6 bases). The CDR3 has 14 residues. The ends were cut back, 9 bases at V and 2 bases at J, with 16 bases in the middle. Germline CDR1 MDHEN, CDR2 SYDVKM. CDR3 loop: CASRDFGTQETQYF. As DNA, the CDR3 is TGTGCCAGTCGGGACTTTGGGACTCAAGAGACCCAGTACTTC. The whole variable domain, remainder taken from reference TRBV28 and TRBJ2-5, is DVKVTQSSRYLVKRTGEKVFLECVQDMDHENMFWYRQDPGLGLRLIYFSYDVKMKEKGDIPEGYSVSREKKERFSLILESASTNQTSMYLCASRDFGTQETQYFGPGTRLLVL.

The CDR3 nucleotides are TGTGCCAGCTCACCAAATCGGGGGGAAGCTTTCTTT. Residues: CASSPNRGEAFF. The chain combines TRBV18 with TRBJ1-1; possible D gene TRBD1, 5 bases. CDR1 is KGHSH, CDR2 LQKENI, per germline. The CDR3 has 12 residues. The V end was cut by 2 bases, the J end by 8 bases, with 9 bases between.

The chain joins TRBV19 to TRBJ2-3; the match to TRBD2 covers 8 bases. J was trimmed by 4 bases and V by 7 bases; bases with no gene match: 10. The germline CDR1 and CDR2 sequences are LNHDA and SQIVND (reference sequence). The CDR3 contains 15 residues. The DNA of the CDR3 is TGTGCCAGTACCCCGGGCGGGGGGACGGCAGATACGCAGTATTTT. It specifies CASTPGGGTADTQYF.

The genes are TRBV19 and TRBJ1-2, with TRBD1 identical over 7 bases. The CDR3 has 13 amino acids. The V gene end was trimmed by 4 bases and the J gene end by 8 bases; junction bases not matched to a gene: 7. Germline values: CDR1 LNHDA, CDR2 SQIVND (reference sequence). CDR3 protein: CASSNGDRVGYTF. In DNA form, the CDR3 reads TGTGCCAGTAGTAATGGAGACAGGGTGGGCTACACCTTC. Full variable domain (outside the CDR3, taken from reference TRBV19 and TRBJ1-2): DGGITQSPKYLFRKEGQNVTLSCEQNLNHDAMYWYRQDPGQGLRLIYYSQIVNDFQKGDIAEGYSVSREKKESFPLTVTSAQKNPTAFYLCASSNGDRVGYTFGSGTRLTVV.

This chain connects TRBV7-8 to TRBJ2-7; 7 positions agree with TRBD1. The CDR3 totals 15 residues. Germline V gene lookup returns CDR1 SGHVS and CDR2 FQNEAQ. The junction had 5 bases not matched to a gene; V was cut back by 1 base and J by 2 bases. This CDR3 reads CASSLEQGIAYEQYF. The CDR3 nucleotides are TGTGCCAGCAGCTTAGAACAGGGGATAGCCTACGAGCAGTACTTC.

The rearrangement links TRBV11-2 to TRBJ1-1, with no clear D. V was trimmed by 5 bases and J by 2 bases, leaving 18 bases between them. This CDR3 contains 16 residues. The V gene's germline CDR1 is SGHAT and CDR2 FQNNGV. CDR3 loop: CASSSPPTGTNTEAFF. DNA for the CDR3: TGTGCCAGCAGCAGCCCCCCGACGGGAACAAACACTGAAGCTTTCTTT.

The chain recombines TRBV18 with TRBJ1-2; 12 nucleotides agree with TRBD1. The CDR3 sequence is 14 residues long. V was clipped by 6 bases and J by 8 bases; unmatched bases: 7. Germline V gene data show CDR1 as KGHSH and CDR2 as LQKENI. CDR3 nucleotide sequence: TGTGCCAGCTCGGAAACCGGGACAGGGGGCGGCTACACCTTC. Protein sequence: CASSETGTGGGYTF.

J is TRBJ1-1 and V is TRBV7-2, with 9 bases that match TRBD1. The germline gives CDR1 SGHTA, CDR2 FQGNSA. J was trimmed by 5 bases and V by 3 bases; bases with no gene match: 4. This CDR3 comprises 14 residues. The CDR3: CASSFGQGLTEAFF. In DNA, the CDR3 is TGTGCCAGCAGCTTTGGACAGGGGTTGACTGAAGCTTTCTTT.

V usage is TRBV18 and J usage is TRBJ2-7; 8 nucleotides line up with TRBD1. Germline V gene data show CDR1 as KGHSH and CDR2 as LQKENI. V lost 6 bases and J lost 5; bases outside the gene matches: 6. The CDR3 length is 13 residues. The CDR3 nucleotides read TGTGCCAGCTCTCCCCAGGGGGCAAACGAGCAGTACTTC. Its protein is CASSPQGANEQYF.

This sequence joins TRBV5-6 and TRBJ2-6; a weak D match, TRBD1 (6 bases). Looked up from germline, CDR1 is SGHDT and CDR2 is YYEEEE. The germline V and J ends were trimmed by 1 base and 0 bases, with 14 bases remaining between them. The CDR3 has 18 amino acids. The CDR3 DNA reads TGTGCCAGCAGCTTGTCAGGCAGGGGCGGCTCTGGGGCCAACGTCCTGACTTTC. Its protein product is CASSLSGRGGSGANVLTF.

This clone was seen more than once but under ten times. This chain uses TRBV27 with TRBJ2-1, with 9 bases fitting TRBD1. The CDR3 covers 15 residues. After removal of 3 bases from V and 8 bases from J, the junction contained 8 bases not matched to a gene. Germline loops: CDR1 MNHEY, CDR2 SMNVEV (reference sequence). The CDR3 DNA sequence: TGTGCCAGCAGTTTTCCTGGACAGGGGATGTATGAGCAGTTCTTC. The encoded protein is CASSFPGQGMYEQFF.

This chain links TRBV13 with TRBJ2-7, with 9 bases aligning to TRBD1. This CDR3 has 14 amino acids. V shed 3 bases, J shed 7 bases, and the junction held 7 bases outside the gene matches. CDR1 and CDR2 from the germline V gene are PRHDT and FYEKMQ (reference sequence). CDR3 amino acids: CASSFWTGAKEQYF. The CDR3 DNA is TGTGCCAGCAGCTTCTGGACAGGGGCTAAAGAGCAGTACTTC.